Below, 9 T cell receptor beta chains from the same sample are listed, as sequenced in a study of cytomegalovirus exposure and HLA in healthy donors. The PCR was carried out with 60 Vbeta primers and 13 Jbeta primers. The repertoire was sequenced with immunoSEQ multiplex PCR; TCRdb's copy has only in-frame clones and lacks some. The sample has 150,000 or so clones, around 82% seen once; the top ten hold around 0.41%. The sample taken for sequencing was PBMCs. Receptor source: a boy between 2 and 10 years old in good health and CMV-seronegative.

Comments on this clone: The same CDR3 is also encoded by other DNA sequences in this sample. This chain links TRBV5-4 with TRBJ2-3, with 10 bases that match TRBD2. Germline V CDR1 and CDR2: SGHNT, YYREEE (reference sequence). The CDR3 runs 15 residues. With V trimmed by 2 bases and J by 2 bases, 2 bases remained unmatched. CDR3 residues: CASSLGLADTDTQYF. The CDR3 nucleotides are TGTGCCAGCAGCTTAGGACTAGCGGACACAGATACGCAGTATTTT.

This chain links TRBV6-1 with TRBJ1-3, with D possibly being TRBD1 (6 bases). The V gene's germline CDR1 is MNHNS and CDR2 SASEGT. V was pared by 4 bases and J by 0 bases, with 13 bases between. This CDR3 has 16 amino acids. The chain's CDR3 is CASSGYRAPSGNTIYF. The CDR3 DNA reads TGTGCCAGCAGTGGTTACAGGGCACCCTCTGGAAACACCATATATTTT.

V usage is TRBV19 and J usage is TRBJ2-7; TRBD1 matches 8 bases. The germline CDR1 and CDR2 sequences are LNHDA and SQIVND (reference sequence). Trimming at V came to 5 bases and at J to 6 bases, leaving 9 bases not matched to a gene. The CDR3 extends over 14 amino acids. CDR3 loop: CASSPQGAVAEQYF. In DNA form, the CDR3 reads TGTGCCAGTAGTCCCCAGGGGGCGGTCGCCGAGCAGTACTTC. Based on the CDR3 plus reference TRBV19 and TRBJ2-7, the full variable domain is DGGITQSPKYLFRKEGQNVTLSCEQNLNHDAMYWYRQDPGQGLRLIYYSQIVNDFQKGDIAEGYSVSREKKESFPLTVTSAQKNPTAFYLCASSPQGAVAEQYFGPGTRLTVT.

This clone has only a few counts. This chain joins TRBV6-1 and TRBJ1-5; D unresolved. V was shortened by 4 bases and J by 0 bases, with 13 bases between the two germline ends. CDR1 MNHNS and CDR2 SASEGT come from the germline V gene. The CDR3 loop spans 16 amino acids. CDR3: CASSGPPDYSNQPQHF. The CDR3 DNA sequence: TGTGCCAGCAGTGGACCTCCGGACTATAGCAATCAGCCCCAGCATTTT.

The V and J genes are TRBV20-1 and TRBJ2-3; D not resolved. V was pared by 5 bases and J by 6 bases, with 9 bases between. This CDR3 contains 11 residues. CDR1 DFQATT and CDR2 SNEGSKA come from the germline V gene (reference sequence). The CDR3 bases are TGCAGTGCTTCGAAGAGTGATACGCAGTATTTT. Protein sequence: CSASKSDTQYF.

The chain joins TRBV19 to TRBJ1-5; D might be TRBD1 (5 bases). Germline CDR1 reads LNHDA; CDR2 reads SQIVND (reference sequence). V shed 6 bases and J shed 2 bases, with 14 bases lying between them. The CDR3 sequence is 15 residues long. The chain's CDR3 is CASRIVGGGNQPQHF. The CDR3 region has the DNA TGTGCCAGTAGGATTGTGGGGGGTGGCAATCAGCCCCAGCATTTT.

The CDR3 DNA is TGTGCCAGCAGCTTCCGGGACAGGGCCTACGAGCAGTACTTC. Residues: CASSFRDRAYEQYF. The chain uses TRBV5-5 and TRBJ2-7, with 9 bases lining up with TRBD1. The germline V gene encodes CDR1 SGHKS and CDR2 YYEKEE (reference sequence). After removal of 2 bases from V and 2 bases from J, the junction contained 2 bases not matched to a gene. CDR3 length: 14 amino acids.

On this clone: The sample carries other DNA sequences with the same CDR3. J is TRBJ2-7 and V is TRBV25-1; no reliable D call. V was pared by 6 bases and J by 2 bases, with 8 bases between. The CDR3 is made up of 12 amino acids. Germline-derived CDR1 and CDR2 are MGHDK and SYGVNS. CDR3 coding DNA: TGTGCCAGCAGACAAGGAGCCTACGAGCAGTACTTC. Translated, it gives CASRQGAYEQYF.

The chain couples TRBV4-1 to TRBJ2-7; D is ambiguous. Germline assignment: CDR1 MGHRA and CDR2 YSYEKL. This CDR3 contains 14 residues. The germline V and J ends were trimmed by 4 bases and 0 bases, with 10 bases remaining between them. The CDR3, as DNA: TGCGCCAGCAGCCCTTCCAGGATCTCCTACGAGCAGTACTTC. This sequence encodes CASSPSRISYEQYF.